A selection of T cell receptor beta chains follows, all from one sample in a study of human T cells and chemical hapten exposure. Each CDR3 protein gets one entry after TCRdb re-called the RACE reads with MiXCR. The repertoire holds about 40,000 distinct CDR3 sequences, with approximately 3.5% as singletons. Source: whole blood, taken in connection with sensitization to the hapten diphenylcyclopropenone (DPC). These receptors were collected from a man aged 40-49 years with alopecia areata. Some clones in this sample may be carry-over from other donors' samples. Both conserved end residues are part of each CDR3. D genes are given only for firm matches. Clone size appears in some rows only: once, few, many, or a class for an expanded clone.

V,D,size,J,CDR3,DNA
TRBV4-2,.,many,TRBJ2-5,CASSQYTGYQETQYF,TGTGCCAGCAGCCAATATACGGGGTACCAAGAGACCCAGTACTTC
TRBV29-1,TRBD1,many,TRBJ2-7,CSVEEAGGRYEQYF,TGCAGCGTTGAAGAGGCAGGGGGTAGGTACGAGCAGTACTTC
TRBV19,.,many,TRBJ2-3,CASSISPALADTQYF,TGTGCCAGTAGTATCTCTCCCGCCCTCGCAGATACGCAGTATTTT
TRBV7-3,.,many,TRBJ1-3,CASSLDGAIGNTIYF,TGTGCCAGCAGCTTGGACGGGGCAATCGGAAACACCATATATTTT
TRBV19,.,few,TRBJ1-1,CASSNANTEAFF,TGTGCCAGTAGTAACGCGAACACTGAAGCTTTCTTT
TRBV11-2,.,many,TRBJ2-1,CASSFAGLNEQFF,TGTGCCAGCAGCTTCGCCGGGCTCAATGAGCAGTTCTTC
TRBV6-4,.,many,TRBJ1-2,CASSEGPSSYGYTF,TGTGCCAGCAGTGAAGGCCCATCTTCCTATGGCTACACCTTC
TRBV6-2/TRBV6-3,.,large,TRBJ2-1,CASSHGSAEYNEQFF,TGTGCCAGCAGTCACGGGAGCGCCGAATACAATGAGCAGTTCTTC
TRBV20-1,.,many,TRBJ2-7,CSARDEPAAGLEQYF,TGCAGTGCTAGAGATGAGCCAGCGGCGGGACTCGAGCAGTACTTC
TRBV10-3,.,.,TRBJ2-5,CAISAREVPETQYF,TGTGCCATCAGTGCTAGAGAAGTTCCGGAGACCCAGTACTTC
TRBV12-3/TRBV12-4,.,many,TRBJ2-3,CASSLIQGAHTQYF,TGTGCCAGCAGTTTAATACAGGGAGCGCATACGCAGTATTTT
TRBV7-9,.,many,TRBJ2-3,CASSREVYTQYF,TGTGCCAGCAGCCGTGAGGTCTATACGCAGTATTTT
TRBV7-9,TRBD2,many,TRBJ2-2,CASSILAGGRNTGELFF,TGTGCCAGCAGCATACTAGCGGGAGGGCGGAACACCGGGGAGCTGTTTTTT
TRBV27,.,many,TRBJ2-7,CASSLARQSYEQYF,TGTGCCAGCAGTTTAGCCCGACAGTCCTACGAGCAGTACTTC
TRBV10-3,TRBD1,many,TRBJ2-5,CAISGQGSETQYF,TGTGCCATCAGTGGACAGGGGTCGGAGACCCAGTACTTC
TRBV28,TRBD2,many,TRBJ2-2,CASTPPGGFIGELFF,TGTGCCAGCACCCCCCCGGGGGGATTTATCGGGGAGCTGTTTTTT
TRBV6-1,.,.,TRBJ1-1,CASSEDNPEAFF,TGTGCCAGCAGTGAGGACAACCCTGAAGCTTTCTTT
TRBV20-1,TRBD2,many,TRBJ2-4,CSARKAGGENIQYF,TGCAGTGCTAGAAAAGCGGGAGGGGAAAACATTCAGTACTTC
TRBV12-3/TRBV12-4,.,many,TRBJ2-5,CASSPDPTRETQYF,TGTGCCAGCAGTCCCGACCCGACCCGAGAGACCCAGTACTTC
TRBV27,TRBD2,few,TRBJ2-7,CASSFFQGGSYEQYF,TGTGCCAGCAGTTTTTTTCAGGGAGGGTCCTACGAGCAGTACTTC
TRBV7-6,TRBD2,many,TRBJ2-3,CASSLGIREDTDTQYF,TGTGCCAGCAGCTTAGGAATCCGGGAGGACACAGATACGCAGTATTTT